Below are 30 T cell receptor beta chains sequenced from a single sample in a study of OX40 agonist ivuxolimab in advanced cancers. The method was the immunoSEQ multiplex PCR assay. This is the immuneACCESS table as TCRdb keeps it, with only in-frame sequences that have V and J called. A part of the clones is gone; compared with another copy, unresolved V genes explain less than half, and the rest is unexplained. The sample contains 65,000 to 95,000 clones, over 75% of them found a single time. About 2.3% of the sample goes to the ten largest clones. The specimen was CD4+ or CD8+ T cells sorted from blood, collected in a trial of the OX40 agonist ivuxolimab. The receptor source for this set is an adult with an advanced solid tumor such as melanoma, head and neck, liver or kidney cancer.

This clone was observed once. V and J are TRBV11-2 and TRBJ2-5; D is unclear. The CDR3 loop spans 12 amino acids. The germline V gene encodes CDR1 SGHAT and CDR2 FQNNGV. V lost 3 bases to trimming and J lost 3 bases, with 5 bases between them. The CDR3 spells CASSFWEETQYF. DNA of the CDR3: TGTGCCAGCAGCTTCTGGGAAGAGACCCAGTACTTC.

The rearrangement joins TRBV5-1 to TRBJ1-4; D is uncertain. From germline, CDR1 is SGHRS and CDR2 YFSETQ. The CDR3 is 14 residues long. The germline V and J ends were trimmed by 1 base and 5 bases, with 9 bases remaining between them. CDR3 nucleotide sequence: TGCGCCAGCAGCTTGAACGGGGAAAATGAAAAACTGTTTTTT. Its translation is CASSLNGENEKLFF.

The table lists this clone with a count of one. The chain is built from TRBV7-8 and TRBJ2-3; D not certain. CDR3 length: 12 amino acids. The V gene lost 3 bases and the J gene lost 2 bases, with 3 bases spanning the gap. Germline V gene lookup returns CDR1 SGHVS and CDR2 FQNEAQ. In DNA form, the CDR3 reads TGTGCCAGCAGCTTTTACACAGATACGCAGTATTTT. Its protein product is CASSFYTDTQYF.

The V call is TRBV28, the J call TRBJ2-3; D call uncertain. Germline V gene sequence: CDR1 MDHEN, CDR2 SYDVKM. This CDR3 has 16 amino acids. V was pared by 5 bases and J by 3 bases, with 18 bases between. The CDR3 region is CASSPLGEVNTDTQYF. The CDR3 nucleotides are TGTGCCAGCAGTCCCCTCGGTGAGGTTAATACAGATACGCAGTATTTT.

This chain uses TRBV5-4 with TRBJ2-5, with D tentatively TRBD1 (5 bases). This CDR3 is built from 13 residues. V was trimmed by 1 base and J by 11 bases, leaving 15 bases between them. Germline assignment: CDR1 SGHNT and CDR2 YYREEE (reference sequence). This CDR3 reads CASSLWAGQEQYF. The CDR3 nucleotides read TGTGCCAGCAGCTTGTGGGCAGGGCAGGAGCAGTACTTC.

The chain employs TRBV5-4 and TRBJ2-7, with a tentative D call TRBD2 (5 bases). There are 15 residues in the CDR3. Trimming removed 4 bases at V and 3 bases at J, with 17 bases between. Germline CDR1 is SGHNT and CDR2 is YYREEE (reference sequence). The CDR3 loop reads CASSRGRRNLYEQYF. Here the CDR3 DNA reads TGTGCCAGCAGCCGAGGGCGGCGGAACCTCTACGAGCAGTACTTC. Supplemented by reference TRBV5-4 and TRBJ2-7, the full variable domain reads ETGVTQSPTHLIKTRGQQVTLRCSSQSGHNTVSWYQQALGQGPQFIFQYYREEENGRGNFPPRFSGLQFPNYSSELNVNALELDDSALYLCASSRGRRNLYEQYFGPGTRLTVT.

To note about this clone: The same CDR3 arises from other DNA sequences in this sample as well. The rearrangement uses TRBV19 and TRBJ2-5, with D unclear. The V end was cut by 1 base, the J end by 1 base, with 1 base between. There are 12 residues in the CDR3. Germline V gene lookup returns CDR1 LNHDA and CDR2 SQIVND (reference sequence). The CDR3 reads CASSIGQETQYF. The CDR3 region has the DNA TGTGCCAGTAGTATAGGCCAAGAGACCCAGTACTTC.

The rearrangement uses TRBV5-1 and TRBJ2-5; tentatively, D is TRBD1 (5 bases). CDR1 and CDR2 (germline): SGHRS, YFSETQ. This CDR3 spans 13 amino acids. V was shortened by 1 base and J by 7 bases, with 11 bases between the two germline ends. This CDR3 reads CASSLTGRGTQYF. CDR3 nucleotide sequence: TGCGCCAGCAGCTTGACAGGACGAGGGACCCAGTACTTC.

This clone was seen a single time. The V call is TRBV7-2, the J call TRBJ2-7, with a possible D match to TRBD1 (6 bases). V lost 0 bases and J lost 3, with 6 bases in between. CDR3 size: 13 residues. Germline values: CDR1 SGHTA, CDR2 FQGNSA. For the CDR3, the DNA is TGTGCCAGCAGCTTAGCCAGGGGCTACGAGCAGTACTTC. It translates to CASSLARGYEQYF.

Comment on this clone: Relative to the germline gene, one junction end is altered; a read error may explain this. The chain combines TRBV5-8 with TRBJ1-2, with D possibly being TRBD1 (6 bases). From germline, CDR1 is SGHTS and CDR2 YDEGEE. CDR3 length: 14 residues. CDR3 coding DNA: TGCGCCAGCAGCCAAAACCCAGGGGACTATGGCTACACCTTC. Its protein is CASSQNPGDYGYTF.

As regards this clone: Sequence at one end of the junction differs from germline and may be a read error. Distinct nucleotide sequences in the sample also encode this CDR3. CDR3 nucleotide sequence: TGCGCCAGCAGCCAAGACAGGGTCACCGGGGAACTGTTTTTT. Its translation: CASSQDRVTGELFF. This rearrangement joins TRBV5-1 to TRBJ2-2, with 7 bases matching TRBD1. Germline V CDR1 and CDR2: SGHRS, YFSETQ. This CDR3 is built from 14 residues. Full variable domain (rest looked up from reference TRBV5-1 and TRBJ2-2): KAGVTQTPRYLIKTRGQQVTLSCSPISGHRSVSWYQQTPGQGLQFLFEYFSETQRNKGNFPGRFSGRQFSNSRSEMNVSTLELGDSALYLCASSQDRVTGELFFGEGSRLTVL.

Only one count was recorded for this clone. The chain links TRBV5-6 to TRBJ2-6; D is undetermined. The CDR3 contains 16 residues. CDR1 SGHDT and CDR2 YYEEEE come from the germline V gene. Between the trimmed V and J ends, which lost 2 bases and 4 bases, there was a span of 13 bases. The CDR3 region is CASSFAPAAGANVLTF. Written as DNA, the CDR3 is TGTGCCAGCAGCTTTGCTCCGGCTGCCGGGGCCAACGTCCTGACTTTC.

This clone was seen just once. Relative to the germline gene, one junction end is altered; a read error may explain this. The chain is built from TRBV2 and TRBJ1-5; 12 bases align to TRBD1. Germline V CDR1 and CDR2: SNHLY, FYNNEI. This CDR3 region has 14 residues. CDR3 loop: CASSGTGGKQPQHF. The CDR3 nucleotides read TGTGCCAGCAGCGGGACAGGGGGCAAACAGCCCCAGCATTTT.

V usage is TRBV11-2 and J usage is TRBJ1-1; D not resolved. The germline CDR1 and CDR2 sequences are SGHAT and FQNNGV. Trimming stripped 4 bases from V and 1 base from J, with 13 bases between. The CDR3 covers 15 residues. CDR3: CASSYGGYRNTEAFF. CDR3 sequence (DNA): TGTGCCAGCAGCTACGGAGGGTATCGGAACACTGAAGCTTTCTTT.

The rearrangement uses TRBV10-2 and TRBJ1-4; D is ambiguous. Trimming stripped 2 bases from V and 8 bases from J, with 9 bases between. This CDR3 has 13 residues. Germline V lookup: CDR1 WSHSY, CDR2 SAAADI. The CDR3 bases are TGCGCCAGCAGTGAGCAGGCGAGAGAAAAACTGTTTTTT. This codes for CASSEQAREKLFF.

The chain couples TRBV28 to TRBJ2-1; D remains ambiguous. The germline V gene encodes CDR1 MDHEN and CDR2 SYDVKM. The CDR3 runs to 13 residues. V shed 2 bases and J shed 5 bases, with 7 bases lying between them. The CDR3 nucleotides are TGTGCCAGCAGTTTAGGCTGGAACAATGAGCAGTTCTTC. Residues: CASSLGWNNEQFF. The whole variable domain, filled in from reference TRBV28 and TRBJ2-1, reads DVKVTQSSRYLVKRTGEKVFLECVQDMDHENMFWYRQDPGLGLRLIYFSYDVKMKEKGDIPEGYSVSREKKERFSLILESASTNQTSMYLCASSLGWNNEQFFGPGTRLTVL.

The gene calls are TRBV11-2 and TRBJ2-5, with a tentative D call TRBD2 (6 bases). Trimming pared 6 bases from V and 1 base from J, leaving 6 bases between. This CDR3 has 12 amino acids. Germline CDR1 SGHAT, CDR2 FQNNGV. CDR3 sequence (DNA): TGTGCCAGCAGTAGCGGCCAAGAGACCCAGTACTTC. The encoded protein is CASSSGQETQYF.

J is TRBJ1-2 and V is TRBV10-1; D remains ambiguous. V was pared by 8 bases and J by 2 bases, with 12 bases between. The CDR3 totals 13 residues. CDR1 is WNHNN and CDR2 is SYGVQD in the germline V gene (reference sequence). The CDR3 nucleotides are TGCGCCAGCTCCAGTGCGGGGAACTATGGCTACACCTTC. Protein sequence: CASSSAGNYGYTF.

The chain has TRBV5-6 and TRBJ2-2; TRBD1 aligns across 9 bases. The V segment lost 4 bases and the J segment 7 bases; nucleotides outside the gene matches: 11. There are 16 residues in the CDR3. From germline, CDR1 is SGHDT and CDR2 YYEEEE. The DNA for the CDR3 is TGTGCCAGCAGCCGGAAATGGACAGGGGCACTCGGGGAGCTGTTTTTT. It translates to CASSRKWTGALGELFF.

This chain connects TRBV7-2 to TRBJ1-4; no firm D call. The V end lost 5 bases, the J end lost 6 bases, and 16 bases lay between the germline ends. Germline CDR1 is SGHTA and CDR2 is FQGNSA. This CDR3 has 15 amino acids. The chain's CDR3 is CASSPAHRRDEKLFF. The CDR3 region has the DNA TGTGCCAGCAGCCCAGCGCACAGACGAGATGAAAAACTGTTTTTT. Drawing the rest from reference TRBV7-2 and TRBJ1-4, the complete variable domain is GAGVSQSPSNKVTEKGKDVELRCDPISGHTALYWYRQSLGQGLEFLIYFQGNSAPDKSGLPSDRFSAERTGGSVSTLTIQRTQQEDSAVYLCASSPAHRRDEKLFFGSGTQLSVL.

This chain links TRBV11-1 with TRBJ2-1; TRBD2 matches at 10 bases. V shed 4 bases and J 7 bases; nucleotides not matched to a gene: 4. This CDR3 region has 14 residues. CDR1 and CDR2 (germline): SGHAT, FQDESV (reference sequence). The CDR3 spells CASSSSGSWNEQFF. CDR3 bases: TGTGCCAGCAGCTCTAGCGGGAGTTGGAATGAGCAGTTCTTC. The full variable domain, rest sourced from reference TRBV11-1 and TRBJ2-1, is EAEVAQSPRYKITEKSQAVAFWCDPISGHATLYWYRQILGQGPELLVQFQDESVVDDSQLPKDRFSAERLKGVDSTLKIQPAELGDSAMYLCASSSSGSWNEQFFGPGTRLTVL.

This chain connects TRBV28 to TRBJ2-7, with D possibly being TRBD2 (5 bases). V was shortened by 7 bases and J by 5 bases, with 24 bases between the two germline ends. The CDR3 consists of 16 residues. Germline loops: CDR1 MDHEN, CDR2 SYDVKM. The DNA for the CDR3 is TGTGCCAGCACCCCAGTGGTGTGGCGGGTTAACGACGAGCAGTACTTC. This translates into CASTPVVWRVNDEQYF. The full variable domain, completed using reference TRBV28 and TRBJ2-7, is DVKVTQSSRYLVKRTGEKVFLECVQDMDHENMFWYRQDPGLGLRLIYFSYDVKMKEKGDIPEGYSVSREKKERFSLILESASTNQTSMYLCASTPVVWRVNDEQYFGPGTRLTVT.

The count of this clone is one. The chain is built from TRBV14 and TRBJ2-3; the D gene is possibly TRBD2 (5 bases). The CDR3 has 14 residues. The V gene lost 4 bases and the J gene lost 4 bases, with 12 bases spanning the gap. The germline CDR1 and CDR2 sequences are SGHDN and FVKESK. The CDR3 region is CASSRGGSADTQYF. The CDR3 region has the DNA TGTGCCAGCAGCCGCGGCGGGTCTGCAGATACGCAGTATTTT.

In its sample, this clone was seen once. The rearrangement uses TRBV28 and TRBJ2-5; a possible D gene is TRBD1 (5 bases). Between the trimmed V and J ends, which lost 5 bases and 9 bases, there was a span of 16 bases. CDR1 is MDHEN and CDR2 is SYDVKM in the germline V gene. The CDR3 runs to 13 residues. CDR3 nucleotide sequence: TGTGCCAGCAGTCCCGAAAGGCAAGGGGCCCAGTACTTC. Amino acids: CASSPERQGAQYF.

This chain connects TRBV29-1 to TRBJ1-1; maybe TRBD1 (5 bases). Per germline, CDR1 SQVTM and CDR2 ANQGSEA. V lost 4 bases and J lost 1, with 16 bases in between. The CDR3 consists of 15 residues. This chain's CDR3 is CSVVSPLGGNTEAFF. The CDR3, as DNA: TGCAGCGTTGTCTCCCCTCTCGGGGGGAACACTGAAGCTTTCTTT.

V and J are TRBV28 and TRBJ2-7; 16 bases agree with TRBD2. The V gene's germline CDR1 is MDHEN and CDR2 SYDVKM. The CDR3 extends over 17 amino acids. The V and J ends lost 7 bases and 0 bases, in that order; junction bases with no gene match: 6. The CDR3 DNA reads TGTGCCAGCACCGGGACTAGCGGGAGGGGAGCCTCCTACGAGCAGTACTTC. It is translated as CASTGTSGRGASYEQYF.

J is TRBJ1-1 and V is TRBV11-3, with D unclear. Trimming pared 3 bases from V and 2 bases from J, leaving 7 bases between. The CDR3 runs 13 residues. The germline V gene encodes CDR1 SGHNT and CDR2 YENEEA. CDR3 nucleotide sequence: TGTGCCAGCAGCTTTTCGGTAAACACTGAAGCTTTCTTT. Amino acid sequence: CASSFSVNTEAFF.

This CDR3 is CASSFPVKGDSYGYTF. In DNA, the CDR3 is TGTGCCAGCAGTTTCCCGGTTAAGGGGGATTCTTATGGCTACACCTTC. The rearrangement uses TRBV28 and TRBJ1-2; D perhaps matches TRBD1 (6 bases). V lost 3 bases to trimming and J lost 5 bases, with 19 bases between them. There are 16 residues in the CDR3. CDR1 and CDR2 (germline): MDHEN, SYDVKM.

The V gene is TRBV7-9, the J gene TRBJ2-3; possible D gene TRBD1, 5 bases. V was cut by 5 bases and J by 2 bases, with 11 bases left in between. The CDR3 contains 14 residues. Germline V gives CDR1 SEHNR, CDR2 FQNEAQ (reference sequence). The CDR3 DNA follows: TGTGCCAGCAGCCCAGGGATCCCCACAGATACGCAGTATTTT. Its translation: CASSPGIPTDTQYF.

The rearrangement uses TRBV28 and TRBJ1-1; D call uncertain. The CDR3 is 14 residues long. The germline V gene encodes CDR1 MDHEN and CDR2 SYDVKM. The ends were cut back, 1 base at V and 7 bases at J, with 13 bases in the middle. The CDR3, as DNA: TGTGCCAGCAGTTTATCCGTCCGGTGGGTTGAAGCTTTCTTT. It codes for CASSLSVRWVEAFF. The full variable domain, rest sourced from reference TRBV28 and TRBJ1-1, is DVKVTQSSRYLVKRTGEKVFLECVQDMDHENMFWYRQDPGLGLRLIYFSYDVKMKEKGDIPEGYSVSREKKERFSLILESASTNQTSMYLCASSLSVRWVEAFFGQGTRLTVV.